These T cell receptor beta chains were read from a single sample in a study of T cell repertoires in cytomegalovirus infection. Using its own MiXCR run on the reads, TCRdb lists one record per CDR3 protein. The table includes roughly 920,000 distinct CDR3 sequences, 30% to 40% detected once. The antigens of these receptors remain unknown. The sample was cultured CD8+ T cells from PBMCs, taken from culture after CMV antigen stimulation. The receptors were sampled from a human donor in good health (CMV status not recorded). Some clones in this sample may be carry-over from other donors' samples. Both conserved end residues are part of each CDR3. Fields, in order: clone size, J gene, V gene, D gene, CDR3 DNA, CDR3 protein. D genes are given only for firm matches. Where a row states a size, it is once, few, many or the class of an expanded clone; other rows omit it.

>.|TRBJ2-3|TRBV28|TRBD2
TGTGCCAGCAGTCCCGTGCGGGGGAGCACAGATACGCAGTATTTT
CASSPVRGSTDTQYF
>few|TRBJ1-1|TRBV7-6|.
TGTGCCAGCAGCTTAGCGGGGGGGGGAATTAACACTGAAGCTTTCTTT
CASSLAGGGINTEAFF
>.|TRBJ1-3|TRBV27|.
TGTGCCAGCAGTTGGTCAGCCTCTGGAAACACCATATATTTT
CASSWSASGNTIYF
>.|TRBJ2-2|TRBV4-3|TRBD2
TGCGCCAGCAGCCAAGATGGGAGGGAAAATTTGTTCACCGGGGAGCTGTTTTTT
CASSQDGRENLFTGELFF
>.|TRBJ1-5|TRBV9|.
TGTGCCAGCAGCCCTTGGGACGGTAGCAATCAGCCCCAGCATTTT
CASSPWDGSNQPQHF
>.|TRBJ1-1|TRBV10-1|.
TGCGCCAGCAGTGACGAGCCAGGGACTGAAGCTTTCTTT
CASSDEPGTEAFF
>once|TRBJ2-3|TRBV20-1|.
TGCAGTGCTAGTTGGGGCGGCCCAAGCACAGATACGCAGTATTTT
CSASWGGPSTDTQYF
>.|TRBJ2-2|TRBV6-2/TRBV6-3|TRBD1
TGTGCCAGCAGTTACTTGTACCGACAGGGGGCGGTGACCGGGGAGCTGTTTTTT
CASSYLYRQGAVTGELFF
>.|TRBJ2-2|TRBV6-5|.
TGTGCCAGCAGTTACTATGGGGCGAACACCGGGGAGCTGTTTTTT
CASSYYGANTGELFF
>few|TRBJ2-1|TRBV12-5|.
TGTGCTAGTGGTTTGACGGGAGACGATGAGCAGTTCTTC
CASGLTGDDEQFF
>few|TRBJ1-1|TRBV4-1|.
TGCGCCAGCAGCCAAGCCGGGGACCCACCCACTGAAGCTTTCTTT
CASSQAGDPPTEAFF
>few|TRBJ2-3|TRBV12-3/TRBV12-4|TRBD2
TGTGCCAGCAAATCTAGCGGGGGGGCCAGCAGGGGAAAAGATACGCAGTATTTT
CASKSSGGASRGKDTQYF
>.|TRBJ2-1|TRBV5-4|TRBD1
TGTGCCAGCAGCCGGACAGGGGTCTTAGTTAATGAGCAGTTCTTC
CASSRTGVLVNEQFF
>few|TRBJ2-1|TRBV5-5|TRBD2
TGTGCCAGCAATTTTTTCGGGGGGGCAAGCTACAATGAGCAGTTCTTC
CASNFFGGASYNEQFF